This T cell receptor (beta chain) was observed in a study of shared clonotypes between healthy human individuals. Study background: The donors, two women and three men, were aged 18 to 49.

Terminally differentiated effector memory CD45RA+ cells were left out of the naive CD8 fraction, which was CD45RO-negative and positively selected for CCR7. Germline CDR1 is MNHNY and CDR2 is SVGAGI (reference sequence). Between the trimmed V and J ends, which lost 2 bases and 2 bases, there was a span of 3 bases. The CDR3 runs to 13 residues. This clone was counted between two and nine times. This CDR3 is also generated by other DNA sequences in the sample. The method was immunoSEQ multiplex PCR; TCRdb's version includes in-frame clones alone and lacks a portion of them. The sample contains millions of clones, about 95% of which appear only once.

This chain uses TRBV6-6 with TRBJ2-2; D gene uncertain. The sequenced material came from naive CD8+ T cells sorted from blood. The origin of this receptor is a man aged 18 to 29 in good health. CDR3 sequence (DNA): TGTGCCAGCAGTTACAGTAACACCGGGGAGCTGTTTTTT. It is translated as CASSYSNTGELFF.